This T cell receptor beta chain was sequenced during a study of T cells in tuberculosis. Study in general: CD1B tetramers identified T cells specific for mycobacterial lipid GMM. A South African cohort included IGRA-negative adolescents, latently infected IGRA-positive adolescents and adults with active tuberculosis.

Produced via immunoSEQ multiplex PCR; TCRdb's table is partial and in-frame only. Counted here are over 30,000 clones, 93% occurring once; the ten biggest clones make up about an eighth. The time point denotes: new active TB diagnosis, blood taken before or within 7 days of starting treatment. HIV-seronegative South African adults aged 18 years or older had newly diagnosed active tuberculosis. This CDR3 spans 17 amino acids. This chain uses TRBV21-1 with TRBJ2-7; the table's D gene call, TRBD1, was not cross checked with the DNA. TRBV21-1 is noted as a pseudogene. Specimen: PBMCs, collected at tuberculosis diagnosis. The sequence derives from an adult with tuberculosis. As DNA, the CDR3 is TGTGCCAGCAGCAAAAGGAGGCTGCAGGGGGCCATCCCGGGGCAGTACTTC. This encodes CASSKRRLQGAIPGQYF.